This record looks at one T cell receptor beta chain sequence and its context. This sample is part of a study of control samples from healthy donors and cancer patients. The CDR3 loop spans 12 amino acids. Losses at the gene ends were 4 bases for V and 7 bases for J; bases not matched to a gene: 2. Germline V gene lookup returns CDR1 GTSNPN and CDR2 SVGIG (reference sequence). Libraries were prepared by immunoSEQ multiplex PCR; TCRdb keeps only in-frame clonotypes and omits some of them. This sample has 120,000 to 150,000 clones, with roughly nine tenths found just once. What was sequenced was blood. This TCR was recovered from a woman in her twenties or thirties in good health. The rearrangement uses TRBV30 and TRBJ2-4, with TRBD1 identical over 9 bases. This CDR3 reads CAWNRGRNIQYF. CDR3 DNA sequence: TGTGCCTGGAACAGGGGGCGGAACATTCAGTACTTC.